The entry that follows covers one TCR beta chain sequence. Its cognate antigen is unknown. Trimming removed 5 bases from V and 3 bases from J, with 13 bases in between. This CDR3 region has 15 residues. Germline-derived CDR1 and CDR2 are LGHNA and YNFKEQ. Use of 60 Vbeta and 13 Jbeta primers characterized the PCR. Here immunoSEQ multiplex PCR was the method, and the copy in TCRdb shows in-frame clones only, minus some. The repertoire table contains 130,000 or so clones. The data derive from a study of cytomegalovirus exposure and HLA in healthy donors. Study-level points and caveats: Immune exposure data for these donors was limited to CMV serostatus.

The material sequenced was PBMCs. V usage is TRBV4-2 and J usage is TRBJ1-4; D is ambiguous. The origin of this receptor is a woman between 35 and 50 years old in good health and CMV-seronegative. CDR3 coding DNA: TGTGCCAGCAGCTCCCGGACTGCGGCTAATGAAAAACTGTTTTTT. Its translation: CASSSRTAANEKLFF.